This T cell receptor beta chain came from a study of molecular identifiers for immune sequencing clone quantification (dated by TCRdb to 2016 to 2019). General notes on the study: For a replicate experiment, RNA from around 20,000 or 99,000 naive CD8 T cells was divided into five aliquots, of which four were sequenced. This methods study used CD8 T cells to benchmark TCR RNA copy counting and molecular-identifier clustering-based TCR repertoire sequencing (MIDCIRS). Points the paper makes about the study in general: In CMV-specific effector cells, clones with more than 20 RNA copies accounted for over 97% of molecules, whereas in naive cells such clones accounted for under 1%. Identical TCR molecules sharing a barcode could cause highly expanded clone sizes to be underestimated. When barcode sub-clustering was not used, chimeric consensus sequences inflated TCR diversity, with chimeras reaching as high as 47%. The naive libraries included spiked-in Jurkat TCR RNA (over nine copies' worth), and this RNA is not part of the donor repertoire. About 2.9 recovered TCR RNA copies per cell were obtained by modeling, versus roughly 9.7 by digital PCR, implying a capture efficiency of about 30%. Spiked-in Jurkat TCR RNA equivalent to a single cell was reported to be detectable even among approximately 1.1 million naive CD8 T cells.

This clonotype has a count of ten or more. Its antigen is not yet known. Per-base quality was not reported, and no clone a single base away is much larger than it. The CDR3 runs 18 amino acids, cysteine and phenylalanine included. This entry keeps only the CDR3 DNA: 54 bases, framed from base 1. Libraries of naive CD8 T cells were built from anywhere between roughly 17,000 and 1,000,000 sorted cells, with 10%, 30% or 50% of the purified RNA used. On a BD FACSAria II, naive CD8 T cells were FACS-sorted as CD8+CD4-CCR7+CD45RA+ and collected into RLT Plus buffer. Under 11 TCR copies' worth of Jurkat RNA were spiked into roughly 19,000-1,000,000 naive CD8 T cell samples to test detection sensitivity. Enrichment of CD8 T cells was done with RosetteSep CD8+ T Cell Enrichment Cocktail plus Ficoll-Paque, and ACK red cell lysis came afterward. Receptor libraries were prepared by PCR. Sequenced on an Illumina HiSeq 4000. Bulk TCR libraries were prepared as previously described, using TCR primers listed in Table S5. The Qiagen AllPrep DNA/RNA kit was used to purify total RNA. Before analysis, reads from multiple sequencing runs of the same library were pooled. The paper's data handling went like this. Only reads with exact TCR constant sequence were kept, trimmed to 150 nt, and grouped by their 12-nt molecular barcodes. Reads inside each barcode group were sub-clustered using a 15% Levenshtein threshold, and a quality-weighted consensus sequence was constructed for each RNA molecule. Non-functional sequences were excluded, and lower-count sequences lying one edit away from another sequence were also excluded. Based on fitting two negative binomial distributions, any barcode sub-cluster with under 20% of the maximum read count was discarded. TCRdb reran the public reads through fastp at Q25 and MiXCR, keeping productive beta chains. CDR3 protein duplicates are merged, each entry listing the most common genes and DNA. These V and J calls rely on TCRdb rather than the paper's analysis. The sample table contains 20,000 to 30,000 distinct CDR3 sequences; only one count was recorded for roughly 18% of them. Roughly 1% of the sample belongs to the ten largest clones.

The receptor comes from a human donor in good health. Some libraries in this study had Jurkat cell RNA spiked in. The chain employs TRBV21-1 and TRBJ2-3; TRBD2 is the table's D call and was not checked against the DNA. TRBV21-1 is designated a pseudogene. Sequencing was performed on naive CD8+ T cells from blood, with Jurkat cell RNA spiked in. The sample's cell subset or site, from its label and the paper: FACS-sorted CD8+CD4-CCR7+CD45RA+ naive T cells. The nucleotide sequence reads as follows: TGTGCCAGCGGGAGGGCACTAGATTCCCTCCCTAGCACAGATACGCAGTATTTT. Translated, it gives CASGRALDSLPSTDTQYF.